One sample yielded the 20 T cell receptor beta chains listed below, sequenced in a study of T-cell memory formation after mild COVID-19. TCRdb re-called the 5' RACE reads with MiXCR, one entry per CDR3 protein. The repertoire has hundreds of thousands of distinct CDR3 sequences, about 20% of them found once; the top ten carry around 7.7%. The source material was PBMCs or a T cell subset sorted from them (not recorded which). These receptors were collected from an adult woman who had mild COVID-19 (a few samples of this study predate the infection). Cell type and time point are not known.

CDR3 DNA: TGTGCCAGCAGTTTGGAGCTATTAAGGGACAGACACTACGAGCAGTACTTC. It encodes CASSLELLRDRHYEQYF. The chain recombines TRBV12-3 or TRBV12-4 with TRBJ2-7, with TRBD1 identical over 7 bases. The J segment lost 3 bases and the V segment lost 3 bases, leaving 14 bases of the junction unmatched. The CDR3 is made up of 17 amino acids.

This clonotype came up a few times. The chain recombines TRBV4-1 with TRBJ2-1, with 12 bases identical to TRBD2. The CDR3 has 15 amino acids. Germline V CDR1 and CDR2: MGHRA, YSYEKL. Trimming cost V 4 bases and J 10 bases; bases outside gene matches: 8. The CDR3 DNA is TGCGCCAGCAGCCGGCGGGCTAGCGGGGGGGAAGAGCAGTTCTTC. It specifies CASSRRASGGEEQFF.

V is TRBV12-3 or TRBV12-4 and J is TRBJ2-1; 9 positions agree with TRBD2. V lost 5 bases and J lost 9; bases outside the gene matches: 14. The CDR3 covers 16 residues. Written as DNA, the CDR3 is TGTGCCAGCAGTCATGGGAGGGGACTAGCCCAGATTGAGCAGTTCTTC. Amino acid sequence: CASSHGRGLAQIEQFF.

The CDR3 region has the DNA TGTGCCAGCTCCCCGACTAACTTGAACACTGAAGCTTTCTTT. Translation gives CASSPTNLNTEAFF. The chain joins TRBV18 to TRBJ1-1; D is undetermined. CDR1 KGHSH and CDR2 LQKENI come from the germline V gene. The CDR3 length is 14 residues. Trimming cost V 6 bases and J 0 bases, with 11 bases left between them.

This chain joins TRBV13 and TRBJ1-2; D might be TRBD1 (6 bases). CDR1 PRHDT and CDR2 FYEKMQ come from the germline V gene (reference sequence). V was cut by 4 bases and J by 6 bases, with 15 bases left in between. The CDR3 is 14 residues long. The CDR3, as DNA: TGTGCCAGCAGCTCAGGACAGTCAGTCCATGGCTACACCTTC. Protein product: CASSSGQSVHGYTF.

The chain carries TRBV7-9 and TRBJ1-2; 8 nucleotides agree with TRBD1. The J segment lost 2 bases and the V segment lost 3 bases, leaving 2 bases of the junction unmatched. This CDR3 has 14 amino acids. In germline, CDR1 is SEHNR, CDR2 FQNEAQ (reference sequence). The CDR3 sequence is CASSFPGGNYGYTF. The CDR3 DNA sequence: TGTGCCAGCAGCTTTCCAGGGGGCAACTATGGCTACACCTTC. The full variable domain, in which reference TRBV7-9 and TRBJ1-2 provide the parts outside the CDR3, is DTGVSQNPRHKITKRGQNVTFRCDPISEHNRLYWYRQTLGQGPEFLTYFQNEAQLEKSRLLSDRFSAERPKGSFSTLEIQRTEQGDSAMYLCASSFPGGNYGYTFGSGTRLTVV.

This chain connects TRBV6-2 or TRBV6-3 to TRBJ1-5; TRBD1 aligns across 7 bases. The germline V gene has CDR1 MNHEY and CDR2 SVGEGT. CDR3 length: 15 residues. J was trimmed by 0 bases and V by 6 bases; bases with no gene match: 5. CDR3 amino acids: CASREGAYSNQPQHF. The DNA for the CDR3 is TGTGCCAGCAGGGAGGGGGCATATAGCAATCAGCCCCAGCATTTT.

In its sample, this clonotype was seen a few times. V and J are TRBV27 and TRBJ2-5, with 7 bases matching TRBD1. The CDR3 sequence is 15 residues long. After removal of 3 bases from V and 1 base from J, the junction contained 5 bases not matched to a gene. Germline V lookup: CDR1 MNHEY, CDR2 SMNVEV (reference sequence). The CDR3 spells CASSLGQKSQETQYF. As DNA, the CDR3 is TGTGCCAGCAGTTTGGGACAGAAGTCCCAAGAGACCCAGTACTTC.

This clonotype was counted only a few times. This chain connects TRBV7-2 to TRBJ2-2; D may be TRBD1 (6 bases). The CDR3 is made up of 13 amino acids. V was shortened by 4 bases and J by 4 bases, with 7 bases between the two germline ends. From germline, CDR1 is SGHTA and CDR2 FQGNSA. CDR3 nucleotide sequence: TGTGCCAGCAGCTGGGGGCCCACCGGGGAGCTGTTTTTT. This gives the protein CASSWGPTGELFF.

The gene calls are TRBV30 and TRBJ2-1; 7 bases agree with TRBD2. The V gene's germline CDR1 is GTSNPN and CDR2 SVGIG (reference sequence). With V trimmed by 3 bases and J by 8 bases, 16 bases remained unmatched. CDR3 size: 16 residues. CDR3 sequence: CAWRHSGRGRWDEQFF. For the CDR3, the DNA is TGTGCCTGGAGGCACAGTGGGAGGGGCAGATGGGATGAGCAGTTCTTC.

The chain is built from TRBV12-3 or TRBV12-4 and TRBJ2-6, with 7 bases matching TRBD2. The trim removed 4 bases at V and 1 base at J, leaving 4 bases unmatched. This CDR3 comprises 16 residues. CDR3 DNA: TGTGCCAGCAGTTGGGGGGGAGGGTCTGGGGCCAACGTCCTGACTTTC. It is translated as CASSWGGGSGANVLTF.

The sample holds a few counts of this clonotype. J is TRBJ1-6 and V is TRBV7-2; 10 bases map to TRBD1. The CDR3 consists of 15 residues. CDR1 is SGHTA, CDR2 FQGNSA, per germline. The V gene end was trimmed by 7 bases and the J gene end by 7 bases; junction bases not matched to a gene: 7. This CDR3 reads CASIFGTGVNSPLHF. CDR3 in DNA: TGTGCCAGCATCTTCGGGACAGGGGTAAATTCACCCCTCCACTTT.

The table lists this clonotype with a few counts. This chain connects TRBV15 to TRBJ2-4; no reliable D call. Germline CDR1 is LNHNV and CDR2 is YYDKDF (reference sequence). The CDR3 is made up of 14 amino acids. V lost 0 bases and J lost 8, with 11 bases in between. The CDR3 DNA sequence: TGTGCCACCAGCAGAGATCTGGGTACGGACATTCAGTACTTC. Amino acids: CATSRDLGTDIQYF.

V is TRBV7-8 and J is TRBJ2-1; D is undetermined. Germline CDR1 and CDR2: SGHVS and FQNEAQ. V lost 1 base to trimming and J lost 6 bases, with 13 bases between them. The CDR3 sequence is 15 residues long. The CDR3 loop reads CASSLGVRQSNEQFF. As DNA, the CDR3 is TGTGCCAGCAGCTTAGGCGTTAGGCAGAGCAATGAGCAGTTCTTC.

The table lists this clonotype with a few counts. The chain couples TRBV2 to TRBJ2-2, with D possibly matching TRBD1 (5 bases). The CDR3 contains 11 residues. Between the trimmed V and J ends, which lost 4 bases and 8 bases, there was a span of 5 bases. The germline V gene has CDR1 SNHLY and CDR2 FYNNEI. CDR3 DNA: TGTGCCAGCAGTGGACAGGGGGAGCTGTTTTTT. It specifies CASSGQGELFF. Full variable domain (remainder filled in from reference TRBV2 and TRBJ2-2): EPEVTQTPSHQVTQMGQEVILRCVPISNHLYFYWYRQILGQKVEFLVSFYNNEISEKSEIFDDQFSVERPDGSNFTLKIRSTKLEDSAMYFCASSGQGELFFGEGSRLTVL.

This clonotype has more than one count but fewer than ten. This sequence joins TRBV15 and TRBJ2-1; no firm D call. The CDR3 consists of 16 residues. Germline V gene lookup returns CDR1 LNHNV and CDR2 YYDKDF (reference sequence). Trimming cost V 0 bases and J 4 bases, with 13 bases left between them. CDR3 region: CATSRDLGRNYNEQFF. The CDR3 DNA follows: TGTGCCACCAGCAGAGATCTCGGACGGAATTACAATGAGCAGTTCTTC.

This clonotype showed up many times. This rearrangement joins TRBV4-3 to TRBJ2-4; D is undetermined. With 1 base removed from V and 1 base from J, the gap between germline ends came to 5 bases. The CDR3 is 14 amino acids. Germline V lookup: CDR1 LGHNA, CDR2 YSLEER. The chain's CDR3 is CASSQARAKNIQYF. CDR3 nucleotide sequence: TGCGCCAGCAGCCAAGCCAGGGCCAAAAACATTCAGTACTTC.

J is TRBJ2-3 and V is TRBV7-9, with TRBD2 identical over 16 bases. The V and J ends lost 5 bases and 5 bases, in that order; junction bases with no gene match: 7. CDR1 and CDR2 (germline): SEHNR, FQNEAQ (reference sequence). This CDR3 contains 17 residues. This chain's CDR3 is CASSQGLAGGPGDTQYF. CDR3 DNA: TGTGCCAGCAGCCAGGGACTAGCGGGAGGGCCTGGAGATACGCAGTATTTT.

CDR3: CASSEGQWRVVNTEAFF. The CDR3 region has the DNA TGTGCCAGCAGCGAGGGACAGTGGAGGGTGGTGAACACTGAAGCTTTCTTT. The chain employs TRBV5-6 and TRBJ1-1, with TRBD1 matching over 7 bases. Trimming took 4 bases from V and 0 from J; bases not matched to a gene: 12. The CDR3 is 17 amino acids. Per the germline V gene, CDR1 is SGHDT and CDR2 is YYEEEE.

This clonotype has only a few counts. The J gene is TRBJ1-6, the V gene TRBV4-2, with D perhaps TRBD1 (6 bases). Per germline, CDR1 LGHNA and CDR2 YNFKEQ. The ends were cut back, 1 base at V and 6 bases at J, with 16 bases in the middle. This CDR3 is built from 17 residues. CDR3 bases: TGTGCCAGCAGCCAAGTTACAGGGAGAGGCACTAATTCACCCCTCCACTTT. It translates to CASSQVTGRGTNSPLHF.